The clone carrying this T cell receptor (beta chain) has a handful of counts. Antigen unknown. V lost 7 bases and J 4 bases, leaving 13 bases between the germline ends. Germline V gene lookup returns CDR1 SQVTM and CDR2 ANQGSEA. This CDR3 comprises 12 residues. This entry comes from a study of blood T cells in healthy people across ages. Whole-study context: With template switching, about one barcoded beta molecule was captured per two T cells. Notes on the study in general: In the absence of known donor CMV status, changes in expanded clonotypes were possibly confounded.

Through a sample-barcoded 5' primer and a J-beta primer mix, a second PCR was run for about 6 to 11 cycles. Each TCR beta cDNA got a 12-nucleotide random molecular identifier. TCRdb processed the 5' RACE reads anew with MiXCR; each CDR3 protein has one entry. Of 1.5 million to 2 million distinct CDR3 sequences detected, around 42% appear once; the ten largest clones hold 20% to 25%. Sequencing was performed on blood. The chain has TRBV29-1 and TRBJ2-5; TRBD1 is a possible D gene (6 bases). The sequence came from a human donor in good health. CDR3 coding DNA: TGCAGCGGGGGGAGAGGGGGAGAGACCCAGTACTTC. It specifies CSGGRGGETQYF.